Listed here are 19 T cell receptor beta chains from one sample, sequenced in a study of memory CD4+ T cells and cytomegalovirus serostatus (dated 2019 in TCRdb). A FACSAria II was used to sort memory CD4+ T cells, defined as single viable CD3+CD4+CD8-CD45RO+ cells. Receptors were amplified or captured by the immunoSEQ multiplex PCR assay. TCRdb re-hosts the immuneACCESS table, in-frame sequences only. Its copies lack some clones; in the studies checked, an unresolved V gene accounts for under half of them, and the cause for the rest is not known. The sample table shows approximately 53,000 clones, and just under 80% are seen once. The ten top clones hold around 0.61% of the sample. The specimen sequenced was memory CD4+ T cells from blood. These receptors were taken from an adult in good health and CMV-seronegative.

This chain joins TRBV6-1 and TRBJ1-1; 7 nucleotides match TRBD1. This CDR3 has 12 residues. J was trimmed by 6 bases and V by 7 bases; bases with no gene match: 5. The germline V gene has CDR1 MNHNS and CDR2 SASEGT. In DNA form, the CDR3 reads TGTGCCAGCAAACGACAGGGTTCTGAAGCTTTCTTT. Encoded protein: CASKRQGSEAFF.

J is TRBJ2-7 and V is TRBV28, with D possibly matching TRBD1 (6 bases). V lost 2 bases to trimming and J lost 0 bases, with 11 bases between them. The CDR3 runs 15 residues. The germline V gene has CDR1 MDHEN and CDR2 SYDVKM. CDR3 amino acids: CASSLQGRGSYEQYF. CDR3 in DNA: TGTGCCAGCAGTTTACAGGGCAGGGGCTCCTACGAGCAGTACTTC.

The chain combines TRBV18 with TRBJ1-1, with D unclear. The CDR3 totals 13 residues. Germline V gene data show CDR1 as KGHSH and CDR2 as LQKENI. The ends were cut back, 4 bases at V and 7 bases at J, with 13 bases in the middle. Here the CDR3 reads CASSRPDGREAFF. The CDR3 nucleotides are TGTGCCAGCTCACGCCCAGACGGACGTGAAGCTTTCTTT.

V is TRBV5-4 and J is TRBJ2-7; maybe TRBD1 (5 bases). The germline gives CDR1 SGHNT, CDR2 YYREEE (reference sequence). V was clipped by 2 bases and J by 9 bases, with 24 bases between them. The CDR3 totals 16 residues. The CDR3 DNA reads as TGTGCCAGCAGCTTTGCCCCGGCCTTGATAGCTCAGGGGCAGTACTTC. This sequence encodes CASSFAPALIAQGQYF.

The J gene is TRBJ2-7, the V gene TRBV14; D is unclear. CDR3 length: 15 amino acids. V was shortened by 4 bases and J by 2 bases, with 15 bases between the two germline ends. In germline, CDR1 is SGHDN, CDR2 FVKESK. In nucleotides, the CDR3 is TGTGCCAGCAGCCGGTGGAGTACAACACCCTACGAGCAGTACTTC. Its protein is CASSRWSTTPYEQYF.

This chain joins TRBV30 and TRBJ1-3; no reliable D call. Between the trimmed V and J ends, which lost 2 bases and 1 base, there was a span of 6 bases. Germline CDR1 reads GTSNPN; CDR2 reads SVGIG (reference sequence). The CDR3 extends over 13 amino acids. In DNA, the CDR3 is TGTGCCTGGAGTTACGGTTCTGGAAACACCATATATTTT. Protein: CAWSYGSGNTIYF. Drawing the rest from reference TRBV30 and TRBJ1-3, the complete variable domain is SQTIHQWPATLVQPVGSPLSLECTVEGTSNPNLYWYRQAAGRGLQLLFYSVGIGQISSEVPQNLSASRPQDRQFILSSKKLLLSDSGFYLCAWSYGSGNTIYFGEGSWLTVV.

The V gene is TRBV5-1, the J gene TRBJ2-7; D remains unclear. The germline CDR1 and CDR2 sequences are SGHRS and YFSETQ. The CDR3 has 12 amino acids. Trimming shortened V by 2 bases and J by 7 bases, and 10 bases separated the two germline ends. The CDR3 protein is CASSLTGWEQYF. The CDR3 DNA reads as TGCGCCAGCAGCTTAACCGGGTGGGAGCAGTACTTC.

The chain carries TRBV18 and TRBJ1-3; D uncertain. V lost 5 bases to trimming and J lost 8 bases, with 19 bases between them. The CDR3 has 15 amino acids. Per the germline V gene, CDR1 is KGHSH and CDR2 is LQKENI. CDR3 sequence: CASSVARTPGDTIYF. The CDR3 DNA is TGTGCCAGCTCAGTCGCCAGGACCCCAGGAGACACCATATATTTT. The variable domain in full, with the rest retrieved from reference TRBV18 and TRBJ1-3, is NAGVMQNPRHLVRRRGQEARLRCSPMKGHSHVYWYRQLPEEGLKFMVYLQKENIIDESGMPKERFSAEFPKEGPSILRIQQVVRGDSAAYFCASSVARTPGDTIYFGEGSWLTVV.

The chain recombines TRBV28 with TRBJ2-1; 11 bases fit TRBD2. The length of the CDR3 is 16 residues. The J segment lost 5 bases and the V segment lost 4 bases, leaving 7 bases of the junction unmatched. Germline V lookup: CDR1 MDHEN, CDR2 SYDVKM. In DNA, the CDR3 is TGTGCCAGCAGTTCGTCCGGGACTAGCGGTGACAATGAGCAGTTCTTC. Translated: CASSSSGTSGDNEQFF.

The V gene is TRBV7-8, the J gene TRBJ2-7, with 10 bases matching TRBD1. The CDR3 consists of 15 residues. Germline values: CDR1 SGHVS, CDR2 FQNEAQ. V was pared by 0 bases and J by 3 bases, with 2 bases of the junction left unmatched. CDR3 protein: CASSLAGTGDYEQYF. The CDR3 DNA reads as TGTGCCAGCAGCTTAGCTGGGACAGGGGACTACGAGCAGTACTTC.

This sequence joins TRBV30 and TRBJ2-1; a weak D match, TRBD2 (6 bases). This CDR3 is built from 13 residues. V lost 5 bases to trimming and J lost 4 bases, with 12 bases between them. Germline-derived CDR1 and CDR2 are GTSNPN and SVGIG (reference sequence). CDR3 bases: TGTGCCTGGGCCTCGGAGGGATACAATGAGCAGTTCTTC. It codes for CAWASEGYNEQFF.

This clone was counted a single time. The chain couples TRBV28 to TRBJ2-6; D may be TRBD1 (6 bases). Trimming removed 2 bases at V and 0 bases at J, with 11 bases between. Per the germline V gene, CDR1 is MDHEN and CDR2 is SYDVKM. The length of the CDR3 is 17 residues. CDR3 loop: CASSLDRPYSGANVLTF. CDR3 bases: TGTGCCAGCAGTTTAGACAGGCCCTACTCTGGGGCCAACGTCCTGACTTTC.

This chain uses TRBV2 with TRBJ2-1; D uncertain. The ends were cut back, 2 bases at V and 0 bases at J, with 2 bases in the middle. From germline, CDR1 is SNHLY and CDR2 FYNNEI. The length of the CDR3 is 13 residues. DNA for the CDR3: TGTGCCAGCAGTGAACACTCCTACAATGAGCAGTTCTTC. Amino acids: CASSEHSYNEQFF.

This clone was seen only a few times. The rearrangement uses TRBV29-1 and TRBJ2-5; 12 positions match TRBD2. J was trimmed by 2 bases and V by 6 bases; bases with no gene match: 4. CDR1 and CDR2 from the germline V gene are SQVTM and ANQGSEA. This CDR3 has 14 amino acids. The CDR3 sequence: CSVAGLAGQETQYF. CDR3 DNA sequence: TGCAGCGTAGCGGGACTAGCGGGTCAAGAGACCCAGTACTTC.

The chain employs TRBV28 and TRBJ2-7; 7 bases fit TRBD2. This CDR3 region has 13 residues. J was trimmed by 2 bases and V by 8 bases; bases with no gene match: 6. CDR1 is MDHEN and CDR2 is SYDVKM in the germline V gene. Here the CDR3 DNA reads TGTGCCAGCGGGGAGGGCGGGGCCTACGAGCAGTACTTC. It is translated as CASGEGGAYEQYF.

By frequency in the sample, this clone is medium-sized (0.01 to 0.1%). This sequence joins TRBV13 and TRBJ2-7, with 9 positions matching TRBD2. The ends lost 5 bases at V and 4 bases at J; junction bases unmatched: 18. Germline loops: CDR1 PRHDT, CDR2 FYEKMQ (reference sequence). The CDR3 is made up of 18 amino acids. CDR3 nucleotide sequence: TGTGCCAGCAGCCTCGCATCCGAGGAGCTAGCGGGACGGTACGAGCAGTACTTC. This codes for CASSLASEELAGRYEQYF.

V is TRBV7-8 and J is TRBJ1-2; TRBD1 is a possible D gene (5 bases). CDR1 and CDR2 from the germline V gene are SGHVS and FQNEAQ. Trimming took off 0 bases at V and 5 bases at J, with 16 bases between the two ends. CDR3 length: 16 residues. Here the CDR3 reads CASSLALGRAGYGYTF. For the CDR3, the DNA is TGTGCCAGCAGCTTAGCGCTTGGCAGGGCGGGGTATGGCTACACCTTC.

V is TRBV6-5 and J is TRBJ1-5; D remains unclear. Per the germline V gene, CDR1 is MNHEY and CDR2 is SVGAGI. Trimming removed 5 bases from V and 5 bases from J, with 10 bases in between. This CDR3 has 13 amino acids. The CDR3 DNA follows: TGTGCCAGCAGTCCGGGCCAGCATCAGCCCCAGCATTTT. Translation: CASSPGQHQPQHF.

The chain is built from TRBV2 and TRBJ2-1; 7 nucleotides match TRBD2. The V segment lost 6 bases and the J segment 0 bases; nucleotides outside the gene matches: 2. CDR3 length equals 14 residues. The V gene's germline CDR1 is SNHLY and CDR2 FYNNEI. CDR3 sequence: CASRLASSYNEQFF. CDR3 nucleotides: TGTGCCAGCAGACTAGCGAGCTCCTACAATGAGCAGTTCTTC.